What follows is one TCR beta chain and its context. Losses at the gene ends were 4 bases for V and 3 bases for J; bases not matched to a gene: 2. This CDR3 region has 14 residues. CDR1 and CDR2 from the germline V gene are SNHLY and FYNNEI. The source of the sample is a study of T cells in Graves' hyperthyroidism and ophthalmopathy. RNA transcripts served as the template for amplifying TCR beta CDR3 regions. Carried out on the TCR CDR3, a first-round RT-PCR used the HTBI primer set. TCRdb independently ran MiXCR on the multiplex PCR reads; one entry per CDR3 protein. Of about 130,000 distinct CDR3 sequences listed, over 20% are singletons.

The receptor comes from a woman aged 45-65 years with Graves' hyperthyroidism that later progressed to Graves' ophthalmopathy. V and J are TRBV2 and TRBJ2-2; 7 nucleotides line up with TRBD1. The sequencing sample was made of blood. The CDR3: CASSGQGHTGELFF. CDR3 DNA: TGTGCCAGCAGTGGACAGGGCCACACCGGGGAGCTGTTTTTT.